This T cell receptor beta chain was sequenced during a study of T cell changes during pregnancy in multiple sclerosis. This clone was seen once. The V gene's germline CDR1 is LNHNV and CDR2 YYDKDF (reference sequence). This CDR3 spans 14 amino acids. V was pared by 0 bases and J by 2 bases, with 8 bases between. The data were produced by immunoSEQ multiplex PCR, yet TCRdb's version contains in-frame clones alone and is incomplete. The table shows 72,000 or so clones, with 85% to 95% occurring only once. This chain connects TRBV15 to TRBJ2-7, with D maybe TRBD1 (6 bases). The receptor was derived from a female donor with multiple sclerosis, enrolled in a pregnancy study. Sequenced here: peripheral blood, sampled in the second trimester of pregnancy. The CDR3 loop reads CATSRDTGPYEQYF. The CDR3, as DNA: TGTGCCACCAGCAGAGATACAGGGCCCTACGAGCAGTACTTC.